This is a list of T cell receptor beta chains from one sample in a study of T cells in Graves' hyperthyroidism and ophthalmopathy. TCRdb ran MiXCR on the multiplex PCR reads and lists one entry per CDR3 protein. This table holds hundreds of thousands of distinct CDR3 sequences, about a sixth found once. The material sequenced was blood. These receptors originate from a middle-aged woman with Graves' ophthalmopathy. The CDR3 runs from the conserved cysteine through the conserved F or W. Each record gives: V gene, clone size, J gene, D gene, CDR3 protein, CDR3 DNA. A D gene is named only where the DNA matches it firmly. Clone size is not always given. Where it is, it says once, few, many or a class for expanded clones.

>TRBV10-3|NA|TRBJ2-3|NA
CAISERVDADTQYF
TGTGCCATCAGTGAGAGGGTCGACGCAGATACGCAGTATTTT
>TRBV11-1|many|TRBJ1-2|TRBD1
CASSLEGQGSGYTF
TGTGCCAGCAGCTTAGAGGGACAGGGAAGTGGCTACACCTTC
>TRBV2|NA|TRBJ1-3|NA
CASSPQNPISGNTIYF
TGTGCCAGCAGTCCCCAGAATCCGATCTCTGGAAACACCATATATTTT
>TRBV6-1|few|TRBJ1-5|NA
CASKGTGAGQPQHF
TGTGCCAGCAAAGGCACCGGGGCAGGTCAGCCCCAGCATTTT
>TRBV2|NA|TRBJ2-5|NA
CASAPRDALWETQYF
TGTGCCAGCGCGCCCCGGGACGCGTTATGGGAGACCCAGTACTTC
>TRBV28|many|TRBJ1-1|NA
CASRFPLPNTEAFF
TGTGCCAGCAGATTCCCCCTACCGAACACTGAAGCTTTCTTT
>TRBV7-9|NA|TRBJ2-2|NA
CASSYPGQLTLYTGELFF
TGTGCCAGCAGCTACCCGGGACAACTAACCTTATACACCGGGGAGCTGTTTTTT
>TRBV2|many|TRBJ2-2|NA
CASTQRGGTPNTGELFF
TGTGCCAGCACCCAGAGGGGGGGGACTCCTAACACCGGGGAGCTGTTTTTT
>TRBV2|many|TRBJ2-7|NA
CASSDGQLLGYEQYF
TGTGCCAGCAGCGATGGACAGCTCCTTGGCTACGAGCAGTACTTC
>TRBV27|many|TRBJ2-1|TRBD1
CASSPTDRGYNEQFF
TGTGCCAGCAGCCCTACGGACAGGGGATACAATGAGCAGTTCTTC
>TRBV3-1|many|TRBJ1-2|TRBD1
CASGPRTGTAGYTF
TGTGCCAGCGGACCGAGGACAGGGACCGCTGGCTACACCTTC
>TRBV18|few|TRBJ1-1|NA
CASSPSQTEAFF
TGTGCCAGCTCACCGAGCCAAACTGAAGCTTTCTTT
>TRBV20-1|many|TRBJ2-3|TRBD2
CSARVVRREGTDTQYF
TGCAGTGCTAGAGTAGTACGACGGGAGGGCACAGATACGCAGTATTTT
>TRBV7-2|NA|TRBJ2-1|NA
CASSFSSTGQFF
TGTGCCAGCAGCTTTAGCTCTACAGGGCAGTTCTTC
>TRBV5-1|NA|TRBJ2-1|TRBD2
CASSLMLAGGQETQFF
TGCGCCAGCAGCTTGATGCTAGCGGGAGGGCAAGAGACCCAGTTCTTC
>TRBV7-6|many|TRBJ2-2|TRBD1
CASSSTGGANTGELFF
TGTGCCAGCAGCTCTACAGGGGGCGCGAACACCGGGGAGCTGTTTTTT
>TRBV5-5|many|TRBJ2-1|TRBD1
CASSLGQGAHEQFF
TGTGCCAGCAGCTTGGGACAGGGGGCCCATGAGCAGTTCTTC
>TRBV28|NA|TRBJ2-3|TRBD1
CASSTRTGVGTDTQYF
TGTGCCAGCAGTACCCGGACAGGGGTAGGCACAGATACGCAGTATTTT
>TRBV2|NA|TRBJ2-3|NA
CASRADFSWYF
TGTGCCAGCAGGGCGGACTTCAGCTGGTATTTT
>TRBV20-1|NA|TRBJ2-7|TRBD2
CSASRTSGDLYEQYF
TGCAGTGCTAGCCGGACTAGCGGGGACCTCTACGAGCAGTACTTC
>TRBV20-1|NA|TRBJ1-5|TRBD1
CSARQGDQPQHF
TGCAGTGCTAGACAGGGGGATCAGCCCCAGCATTTT
>TRBV20-1|NA|TRBJ2-2|TRBD1
CSASVGGANTGELFF
TGCAGTGCTAGCGTAGGGGGCGCGAACACCGGGGAGCTGTTTTTT
>TRBV6-1|few|TRBJ1-5|NA
CASRRGSGNQPQHF
TGTGCCAGTAGGAGGGGCTCAGGCAATCAGCCCCAGCATTTT
>TRBV4-1|many|TRBJ2-7|TRBD1
CASSQKDRGHGEQYF
TGCGCCAGCAGCCAGAAAGACAGGGGGCATGGCGAGCAGTACTTC
>TRBV12-3/TRBV12-4|few|TRBJ2-1|NA
CASSEALYNEQFF
TGTGCCAGCAGCGAGGCCCTTTACAATGAGCAGTTCTTC
>TRBV7-9|few|TRBJ1-2|NA
CTSSSDPWGSYTF
TGTACCAGCAGCTCGGATCCCTGGGGTAGCTACACCTTC
>TRBV2|many|TRBJ1-2|NA
CASSEARITNYGYTF
TGTGCCAGCAGTGAAGCCAGAATTACTAACTATGGCTACACCTTC
>TRBV12-3/TRBV12-4|NA|TRBJ2-2|NA
CASSLRDSTGELFF
TGTGCCAGCAGTTTACGGGACTCCACCGGGGAGCTGTTTTTT
>TRBV5-1|many|TRBJ2-1|NA
CASSLGGGNYNEQFF
TGCGCCAGCAGCTTGGGTGGCGGCAACTACAATGAGCAGTTCTTC
>TRBV12-3/TRBV12-4|NA|TRBJ2-2|NA
CASSSLGTVNTGELFF
TGTGCCAGCAGTTCTCTCGGGACGGTGAACACCGGGGAGCTGTTTTTT
>TRBV20-1|NA|TRBJ1-6|NA
CSARADYNSPPHF
TGCAGTGCTAGAGCGGATTATAATTCACCCCCCCACTTT
>TRBV18|many|TRBJ2-5|NA
CASSPRGHETQYF
TGTGCCAGCTCACCACGAGGGCATGAGACCCAGTACTTC
>TRBV28|NA|TRBJ2-4|NA
CASSQTMGGTRNIQYF
TGTGCCAGCAGCCAAACAATGGGGGGTACCAGAAACATTCAGTACTTC
>TRBV20-1|NA|TRBJ2-7|NA
CSAIDLRPNYEQYF
TGCAGTGCCATCGACCTACGCCCCAATTACGAGCAGTACTTC
>TRBV6-2/TRBV6-3|NA|TRBJ2-1|NA
CASSSRAGTYNEQFF
TGTGCCAGCAGTTCCAGGGCAGGAACCTACAATGAGCAGTTCTTC
>TRBV10-3|few|TRBJ1-2|TRBD1
CAISDVGQGNGYTF
TGTGCCATCAGTGACGTTGGACAGGGAAATGGCTACACCTTC
>TRBV7-9|NA|TRBJ2-6|TRBD2
CASNKRGFLRGEGSLSGANVLTF
TGTGCCAGCAACAAAAGGGGCTTTCTGCGGGGGGAGGGCTCCCTCTCTGGGGCCAACGTCCTGACTTTC
>TRBV3-1|NA|TRBJ2-1|TRBD2
CASSQVGAGGASNEQFF
TGTGCCAGCAGCCAAGTAGGGGCGGGGGGCGCCTCCAATGAGCAGTTCTTC
>TRBV5-1|NA|TRBJ2-2|NA
CASSLGDQSTGELFF
TGCGCCAGCAGCTTGGGGGACCAGAGCACCGGGGAGCTGTTTTTT
>TRBV7-2|many|TRBJ1-2|NA
CASSLGPGYYGYTF
TGTGCCAGCAGCTTAGGGCCGGGGTACTATGGCTACACCTTC
>TRBV7-9|NA|TRBJ2-5|NA
CASSFDFDGETQYF
TGTGCCAGCAGTTTCGATTTTGACGGGGAGACCCAGTACTTC
>TRBV6-1|NA|TRBJ2-3|NA
CASHRGGTDTQYF
TGTGCCAGCCACAGGGGGGGGACAGATACGCAGTATTTT
>TRBV11-1|many|TRBJ2-7|TRBD2
CASSLAGLYEQYF
TGTGCCAGCAGCTTAGCGGGACTATACGAGCAGTACTTC
>TRBV28|many|TRBJ2-7|NA
CASSPRTRPYEQYF
TGTGCCAGCAGTCCTAGAACCCGTCCCTACGAGCAGTACTTC
>TRBV2|many|TRBJ2-5|NA
CASAQGNGHQETQYF
TGTGCCAGCGCTCAGGGTAACGGTCACCAAGAGACCCAGTACTTC
>TRBV27|few|TRBJ2-7|NA
CASRLGGQYEQYF
TGTGCCAGCAGGCTCGGGGGGCAGTACGAGCAGTACTTC
>TRBV7-3|NA|TRBJ2-2|NA
CASSARAGTPNTGELFF
TGTGCCAGCAGCGCCCGAGCAGGGACGCCAAACACCGGGGAGCTGTTTTTT
>TRBV5-1|many|TRBJ1-6|NA
CASSLVGDNSPLHF
TGCGCCAGCAGCTTGGTCGGAGATAATTCACCCCTCCACTTT
>TRBV2|many|TRBJ1-1|NA
CASTLGPLADTEAFF
TGTGCCAGCACCCTAGGACCCCTCGCAGACACTGAAGCTTTCTTT
>TRBV2|many|TRBJ1-1|NA
CASSDGMYTEAFF
TGTGCCAGCAGTGACGGGATGTACACTGAAGCTTTCTTT
>TRBV20-1|many|TRBJ2-5|TRBD2
CSARAGGRVQETQYF
TGCAGTGCGAGAGCGGGGGGCCGGGTACAAGAGACCCAGTACTTC
>TRBV6-6|many|TRBJ2-7|TRBD2
CASSYSLRVGTRGFNEQYF
TGTGCCAGCAGTTACTCCCTTCGGGTCGGGACTAGAGGCTTCAACGAGCAGTACTTC
>TRBV7-7|few|TRBJ1-1|TRBD1
CASSLATGQVNTEAFF
TGTGCTAGCAGCTTAGCAACGGGACAGGTGAACACTGAAGCTTTCTTT
>TRBV10-3|many|TRBJ1-5|TRBD1
CAISESGQGNQPQHF
TGTGCCATCAGTGAGTCCGGACAGGGCAATCAGCCCCAGCATTTT